These 27 T cell receptor beta chains were sequenced from one sample in a study of identical twins. TCRdb re-analysed the 5' RACE reads in MiXCR, keeping a single row per CDR3 protein. The data show 250,000 or so distinct CDR3 sequences, roughly 12% seen once. This same sample was also taken into another study, of yellow fever vaccine responses in identical twins.

Sequenced material: memory (CD45RO+) T cells sorted from blood. These receptors were collected from a woman aged 18-29 years in good health.

This clonotype was seen a few times. In DNA form, the CDR3 reads TGTGCCAGCAGACCAACCGGGGCTTTGACCTACGAGCAGTACTTC. Translated, it gives CASRPTGALTYEQYF. V gene TRBV27 combines with J gene TRBJ2-7, with D perhaps given as TRBD1 or TRBD2 (5 bases each). Between the trimmed V and J ends, which lost 6 bases and 2 bases, there was a span of 17 bases. CDR1 is MNHEY and CDR2 is SMNVEV in the germline V gene (reference sequence). There are 15 residues in the CDR3.

This clonotype was seen only a few times. The chain carries TRBV6-2 or TRBV6-3 and TRBJ2-6, with a weak D call TRBD1 (8 bases). The CDR3 spans 13 residues. V was pared by 4 bases and J by 14 bases, with 15 bases between. The germline V gene encodes CDR1 MNHEY and CDR2 SVGEGT. CDR3 protein: CASSFGGTGILTF. CDR3 in DNA: TGTGCCAGCAGTTTCGGGGGGACAGGTATCCTGACTTTC.

This clonotype was seen a handful of times. The chain recombines TRBV28 with TRBJ2-5; D may be TRBD1 or TRBD2 (6 bases each). The germline V gene has CDR1 MDHEN and CDR2 SYDVKM. V dropped 5 bases and J dropped 4 bases, with 20 bases sitting between them. The CDR3 runs to 16 residues. In nucleotides, the CDR3 is TGTGCCAGCAGTGGATTCGGTGAGGGGGGTCGAGAGACCCAGTACTTC. Translating it yields CASSGFGEGGRETQYF.

The chain uses TRBV18 and TRBJ2-7, with a possible D match to TRBD1 (5 bases). The CDR3 consists of 13 residues. Germline V gene data show CDR1 as KGHSH and CDR2 as LQKENI. Trimming took 2 bases from V and 3 from J, leaving 8 bases between them. As DNA, the CDR3 is TGTGCCAGCTCACCAGACAGCTACTACGAGCAGTACTTC. Translating it yields CASSPDSYYEQYF.

V is TRBV20-1 and J is TRBJ2-3, with 7 bases matching TRBD1. The CDR3 runs to 15 residues. The junction had 12 bases not matched to a gene; V was cut back by 7 bases and J by 2 bases. Germline CDR1 reads DFQATT; CDR2 reads SNEGSKA (reference sequence). For the CDR3, the DNA is TGCAGTGTGCTAGGGTCACAGGGGACCACAGATACGCAGTATTTT. Protein product: CSVLGSQGTTDTQYF.

This chain links TRBV10-1 with TRBJ1-1, with D tentatively TRBD1 (5 bases). With 8 bases removed from V and 5 bases from J, the gap between germline ends came to 21 bases. There are 15 residues in the CDR3. In germline, CDR1 is WNHNN, CDR2 SYGVQD (reference sequence). The CDR3 protein is CASHPGKGGRTEAFF. DNA for the CDR3: TGCGCCAGCCACCCAGGGAAGGGAGGAAGGACTGAAGCTTTCTTT.

This clonotype appeared a few times. The chain joins TRBV19 to TRBJ2-4; a weak D match, TRBD1 (6 bases). There are 13 residues in the CDR3. V lost 1 base to trimming and J lost 10 bases, with 11 bases between them. In germline, CDR1 is LNHDA, CDR2 SQIVND (reference sequence). For the CDR3, the DNA is TGTGCCAGTAGTATAGGTGGGACACTGATTCAGTACTTC. Translated, it gives CASSIGGTLIQYF.

V gene TRBV9 combines with J gene TRBJ2-7, with TRBD2 matching over 8 bases. Germline lookup yields CDR1 SGDLS and CDR2 YYNGEE. V shed 4 bases and J 5 bases; nucleotides not matched to a gene: 11. There are 15 residues in the CDR3. The CDR3: CASSLRPGREDEQYF. As DNA, the CDR3 is TGTGCCAGCAGCCTCCGGCCCGGGAGGGAGGACGAGCAGTACTTC.

This clonotype was found many times. This sequence joins TRBV10-3 and TRBJ1-5, with a weak D call TRBD1 (5 bases). The CDR3 is 13 residues long. Germline V gives CDR1 ENHRY, CDR2 SYGVKD. The V and J ends lost 5 bases and 2 bases respectively, with 7 bases between them. This CDR3 reads CAISWGGNQPQHF. In DNA form, the CDR3 reads TGTGCCATCAGTTGGGGGGGCAATCAGCCCCAGCATTTT.

The rearrangement uses TRBV7-2 and TRBJ1-5, with D unresolved. From germline, CDR1 is SGHTA and CDR2 FQGNSA. V was shortened by 0 bases and J by 5 bases, with 11 bases between the two germline ends. The CDR3 has 15 residues. The CDR3 protein is CASSLAGRLDQPQHF. In nucleotides, the CDR3 is TGTGCCAGCAGCTTAGCGGGCAGGCTGGATCAGCCCCAGCATTTT.

This clonotype was seen a few times. V gene TRBV10-3 combines with J gene TRBJ2-5; D ambiguous. The CDR3 sequence is 12 residues long. From germline, CDR1 is ENHRY and CDR2 SYGVKD. Deletions cut 4 bases from V and 4 bases from J, with 7 bases between. The CDR3 loop reads CAISVSGETQYF. CDR3 bases: TGTGCCATCAGTGTTTCGGGAGAGACCCAGTACTTC.

This rearrangement joins TRBV4-2 to TRBJ2-7, with TRBD1 matching 8 bases. This CDR3 region has 15 residues. The ends lost 4 bases at V and 2 bases at J; junction bases unmatched: 7. Germline assignment: CDR1 LGHNA and CDR2 YNFKEQ. In nucleotides, the CDR3 is TGTGCCAGCAGCCCAGGACAGGGCCATACCTACGAGCAGTACTTC. Encoded protein: CASSPGQGHTYEQYF.

The chain joins TRBV7-2 to TRBJ2-5; 12 bases map to TRBD2. The CDR3 covers 16 residues. Germline lookup yields CDR1 SGHTA and CDR2 FQGNSA. V shed 5 bases, J shed 2 bases, and the junction held 6 bases outside the gene matches. This chain's CDR3 is CASSLTSGGPQETQYF. For the CDR3, the DNA is TGTGCCAGCAGCCTTACTAGCGGGGGGCCTCAAGAGACCCAGTACTTC. Supplemented by reference TRBV7-2 and TRBJ2-5, the full variable domain reads GAGVSQSPSNKVTEKGKDVELRCDPISGHTALYWYRQSLGQGLEFLIYFQGNSAPDKSGLPSDRFSAERTGGSVSTLTIQRTQQEDSAVYLCASSLTSGGPQETQYFGPGTRLLVL.

This clonotype was seen ten or more times. CDR3 nucleotide sequence: TGCAGTGCTAGAGATAAGGGGAATCAGCCCCAGCATTTT. As protein: CSARDKGNQPQHF. The chain combines TRBV20-1 with TRBJ1-5, with D perhaps TRBD1 (5 bases). Trimming cost V 0 bases and J 4 bases, with 7 bases left between them. CDR1 DFQATT and CDR2 SNEGSKA come from the germline V gene (reference sequence). This CDR3 spans 13 amino acids.

This clonotype was picked up a small number of times. The chain combines TRBV2 with TRBJ2-7, with D possibly TRBD1 on 5 matching bases. Germline CDR1 and CDR2: SNHLY and FYNNEI. This CDR3 has 12 amino acids. Trimming took off 7 bases at V and 2 bases at J, with 9 bases between the two ends. CDR3 region: CASKGATYEQYF. The CDR3 coding sequence is TGTGCCAGCAAAGGGGCCACCTACGAGCAGTACTTC. Full variable domain (rest looked up from reference TRBV2 and TRBJ2-7): EPEVTQTPSHQVTQMGQEVILRCVPISNHLYFYWYRQILGQKVEFLVSFYNNEISEKSEIFDDQFSVERPDGSNFTLKIRSTKLEDSAMYFCASKGATYEQYFGPGTRLTVT.

The chain joins TRBV7-9 to TRBJ2-7; D possibly matches TRBD1 or TRBD2 (5 bases each). The CDR3 runs to 15 residues. The V gene lost 1 base and the J gene lost 2 bases, with 12 bases spanning the gap. Germline CDR1 reads SEHNR; CDR2 reads FQNEAQ (reference sequence). CDR3 DNA: TGTGCCAGCAGCTTAGTGAGGGACCTAACCTACGAGCAGTACTTC. This sequence encodes CASSLVRDLTYEQYF.

This clonotype was detected a few times. V usage is TRBV4-1 and J usage is TRBJ1-2, with D maybe TRBD1 (5 bases). This CDR3 is 15 amino acids long. V lost 1 base to trimming and J lost 4 bases, with 13 bases between them. Germline V gives CDR1 MGHRA, CDR2 YSYEKL. Here the CDR3 DNA reads TGCGCCAGCAGCCAAGGGGACCAGGGAATCTATGGCTACACCTTC. Translating it yields CASSQGDQGIYGYTF.

The V call is TRBV9, the J call TRBJ1-1; no clear D gene. Germline CDR1 reads SGDLS; CDR2 reads YYNGEE. Trimming stripped 0 bases from V and 7 bases from J, with 13 bases between. The CDR3 runs to 14 residues. The CDR3 nucleotides are TGTGCCAGCAGCGTAGGGACGGGAAGCCTTGAAGCTTTCTTT. This encodes CASSVGTGSLEAFF.

This clonotype was counted a few times. The genes are TRBV6-2 or TRBV6-3 and TRBJ2-5; no clear D gene. V was pared by 5 bases and J by 4 bases, with 14 bases between. Germline V lookup: CDR1 MNHEY, CDR2 SVGEGT. The CDR3 runs to 14 residues. CDR3 amino acids: CASSPTARAETQYF. In DNA form, the CDR3 reads TGTGCCAGCAGTCCTACCGCACGAGCAGAGACCCAGTACTTC.

V gene TRBV5-1 combines with J gene TRBJ1-1; TRBD1 matches 8 bases. Losses at the gene ends were 4 bases for V and 7 bases for J; bases not matched to a gene: 3. The CDR3 runs to 12 residues. Germline CDR1 and CDR2: SGHRS and YFSETQ. CDR3: CASSRDRSEAFF. The CDR3 DNA reads as TGCGCCAGCAGCCGGGACAGGAGTGAAGCTTTCTTT.

This clonotype has more than one count but fewer than ten. This chain uses TRBV30 with TRBJ2-7; D not resolved. This CDR3 contains 11 residues. Trimming took off 6 bases at V and 4 bases at J, with 10 bases between the two ends. Germline V gives CDR1 GTSNPN, CDR2 SVGIG (reference sequence). The CDR3 loop is CACASVYEQYF. DNA for the CDR3: TGTGCCTGCGCCTCTGTATACGAGCAGTACTTC. The variable domain in full, with the rest retrieved from reference TRBV30 and TRBJ2-7, is SQTIHQWPATLVQPVGSPLSLECTVEGTSNPNLYWYRQAAGRGLQLLFYSVGIGQISSEVPQNLSASRPQDRQFILSSKKLLLSDSGFYLCACASVYEQYFGPGTRLTVT.

This clonotype was observed a handful of times. The chain joins TRBV7-2 to TRBJ2-2; D not resolved. Trimming took off 5 bases at V and 4 bases at J, with 17 bases between the two ends. The CDR3 has 16 amino acids. Germline CDR1 reads SGHTA; CDR2 reads FQGNSA. The CDR3 sequence is CASSDLRRITTGELFF. The CDR3 DNA sequence: TGTGCCAGCAGCGACCTCAGGCGGATTACCACCGGGGAGCTGTTTTTT.

This clonotype was seen at least ten times. This chain joins TRBV7-2 and TRBJ2-7, with D possibly TRBD1 on 6 matching bases. The germline gives CDR1 SGHTA, CDR2 FQGNSA. V was cut by 4 bases and J by 3 bases, with 13 bases left in between. This CDR3 has 14 amino acids. The DNA for the CDR3 is TGTGCCAGCAGCTCTAGGCCGGACAGCTACGAGCAGTACTTC. This encodes CASSSRPDSYEQYF.

There are many counts of this clonotype. V and J are TRBV5-1 and TRBJ2-7, with D possibly TRBD1 on 6 matching bases. V was cut by 2 bases and J by 4 bases, with 13 bases left in between. The CDR3 is 14 residues long. The germline CDR1 and CDR2 sequences are SGHRS and YFSETQ. CDR3 nucleotide sequence: TGCGCCAGCAGCTTCGGGACACAAGGGTACGAGCAGTACTTC. The encoded protein is CASSFGTQGYEQYF.

This chain joins TRBV6-5 and TRBJ2-1, with D unclear. The length of the CDR3 is 16 residues. Between the trimmed V and J ends, which lost 0 bases and 1 base, there was a span of 10 bases. CDR1 and CDR2 (germline): MNHEY, SVGAGI. The CDR3: CASSYSWLPSYNEQFF. In DNA, the CDR3 is TGTGCCAGCAGTTACTCGTGGCTTCCTTCCTACAATGAGCAGTTCTTC.

This clonotype was seen more than once but under ten times. At one boundary the junction diverges from the germline segment, which might be a read error. The J gene is TRBJ2-7, the V gene TRBV7-2; 11 nucleotides agree with TRBD2. CDR3 size: 14 residues. CDR1 is SGHTA, CDR2 FQGNSA, per germline. The CDR3: CASRRLAGSSEQYF. CDR3 coding DNA: TGTGCCAGCAGGAGACTAGCGGGGTCCTCCGAGCAGTACTTC.

The chain combines TRBV6-1 with TRBJ2-5; the match to TRBD1 covers 9 bases. This CDR3 has 17 amino acids. The ends lost 6 bases at V and 4 bases at J; junction bases unmatched: 15. From germline, CDR1 is MNHNS and CDR2 SASEGT. The CDR3 loop reads CASSEIHTGGLRETQYF. The CDR3 region has the DNA TGTGCCAGCAGCGAGATCCATACAGGGGGCCTGAGAGAGACCCAGTACTTC.